What follows describes a single T cell receptor beta chain. The junction departs from the called germline gene at one end, perhaps through a read error. Per the original methods: Amplifying reference gene primers gave estimates of nucleated cell counts. Only in-frame clones appear in the TCRdb table, and some are missing; sequencing was by immunoSEQ multiplex PCR. That table supplies the V and J calls and clone size; D and trimming were determined from the DNA. Of 90,000 or so clones listed, approximately 89% are singletons. This record comes from a study of blood T cell repertoires in COVID-19. For the study at large: Acute-phase and convalescent COVID-19 samples originated in the United States, Italy and Spain. The analysed material was cDNA or gDNA that came from T cells, B-cell-depleted T cells, or PBMCs.

This TCR was recovered from a woman over 75 with active COVID-19. Sequencing was performed on peripheral blood.

CDR3 nucleotide sequence: TGTGCCAGCTCACCAGACCGCGCCACCGGGACAGCTCTTGACTTC. Residues: CASSPDRATGTALDF. The chain couples TRBV18 to TRBJ2-7; TRBD1 matches 7 bases. The CDR3 spans 15 residues. Germline values: CDR1 KGHSH, CDR2 LQKENI.